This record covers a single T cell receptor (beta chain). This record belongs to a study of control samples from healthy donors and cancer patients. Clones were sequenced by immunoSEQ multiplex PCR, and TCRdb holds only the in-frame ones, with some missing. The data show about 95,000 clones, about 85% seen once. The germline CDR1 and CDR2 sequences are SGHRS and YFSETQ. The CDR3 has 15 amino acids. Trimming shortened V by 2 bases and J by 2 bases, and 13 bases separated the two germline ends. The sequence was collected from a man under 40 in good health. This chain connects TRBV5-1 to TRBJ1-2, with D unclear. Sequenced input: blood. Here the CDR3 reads CASSLSPTENYGYTF. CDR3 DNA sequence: TGCGCCAGCAGCTTAAGCCCTACAGAGAACTATGGCTACACCTTC.